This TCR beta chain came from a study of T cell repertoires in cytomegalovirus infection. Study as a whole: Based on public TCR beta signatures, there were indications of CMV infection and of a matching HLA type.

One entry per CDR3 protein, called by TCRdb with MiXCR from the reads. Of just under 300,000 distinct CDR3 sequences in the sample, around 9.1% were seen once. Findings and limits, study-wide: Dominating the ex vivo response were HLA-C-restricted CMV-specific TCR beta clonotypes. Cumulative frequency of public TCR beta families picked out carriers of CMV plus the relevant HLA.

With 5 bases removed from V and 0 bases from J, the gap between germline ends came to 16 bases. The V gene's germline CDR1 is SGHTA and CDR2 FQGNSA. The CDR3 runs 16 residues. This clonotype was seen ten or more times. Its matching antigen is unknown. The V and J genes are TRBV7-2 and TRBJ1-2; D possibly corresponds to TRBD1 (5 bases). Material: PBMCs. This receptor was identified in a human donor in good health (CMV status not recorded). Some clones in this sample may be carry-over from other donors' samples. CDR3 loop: CASSPNWGLANYGYTF. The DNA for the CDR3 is TGTGCCAGCAGCCCCAACTGGGGACTAGCTAACTATGGCTACACCTTC.